In this sample, the clone carrying this TCR beta chain turned up many times. Its target is not known. The authors used roughly 600 ng of bulk tumor genomic DNA per sample as template. From each primary tumor, several far-apart biopsies were obtained during surgery. The patients were newly diagnosed with non-small cell lung cancer, had not been treated, and had curative surgery. This specimen belongs to a study of immune heterogeneity within non-small cell lung tumors. Study background: Histologically, several tumors were squamous cell carcinomas and nine to eleven were non-squamous carcinomas. The remaining 1 tumor was not otherwise specified.

TCR beta CDR3 amplification used multiplex PCR with 32 V and 13 J primers. TCRdb fed the multiplex PCR reads into MiXCR, producing one record per CDR3 protein. The sample has over 10,000 distinct CDR3 sequences; under 30% are singletons. Germline V gene sequence: CDR1 DFQATT, CDR2 SNEGSKA (reference sequence). V lost 1 base and J lost 6; bases outside the gene matches: 3. The CDR3 has 13 amino acids. Study findings and constraints: For local T-cell clonality, the correlation with local tumor mutational burden was moderate but significant (R around 0.35). Each patient largely had their own distinct set of high-frequency T-cell receptor beta clonotypes.

The TCR comes from a man aged 45 to 65 with non-small cell lung cancer. The chain combines TRBV20-1 with TRBJ1-1, with 9 nucleotides matching TRBD1. The specimen was lung tumor tissue. As DNA, the CDR3 is TGCAGTGCTAGAGTACAGGGGGCCCCTGAAGCTTTCTTT. This sequence encodes CSARVQGAPEAFF.